The entry below gives a single TCR beta chain sequence along with its context. Its antigen is not identified. These data belong to a study of T cell responses to AZD1222 COVID-19 vaccine. Study summary: Analyses pooled second doses at about 4 or about 12 weeks. General study findings and limits: Repertoire sampling was restricted to post-peak T cell response timepoints.

Sequencing used immunoSEQ multiplex PCR; TCRdb keeps in-frame clones, though not all of them. The data hold roughly 150,000 clones, with about 93% observed a single time. Per the germline V gene, CDR1 is MNHEY and CDR2 is SMNVEV (reference sequence). The CDR3 runs to 15 residues. V lost 4 bases, J lost 2 bases, and 5 bases stayed unmatched. Sample: peripheral blood, taken on day 0 of AZD1222 vaccination. The chain employs TRBV27 and TRBJ2-3, with 8 positions matching TRBD2. This TCR was sampled from an adult in good health. CDR3 amino acids: CASSWSGGDTDTQYF. CDR3 nucleotides: TGTGCCAGCAGTTGGAGCGGGGGAGACACAGATACGCAGTATTTT.